The 27 T cell receptor beta chains presented below share a single source sample, sequenced in a study of tumor-infiltrating lymphocytes in primary liver carcinoma. Extraction also yielded germline DNA, while blood RNA was obtained from unsorted whole blood. The input was 450 to 550 ng total RNA; TCR beta cDNA was made from it with a constant-region primer. Three nested multiplex PCR rounds, a slightly modified ARM-PCR, produced the libraries for TCR beta. Running 10 cycles apiece, the first two PCR rounds relied on TRBV1-TRBV30 forward primers together with a C-beta reverse primer. Each CDR3 protein gets one entry after TCRdb re-called the multiplex PCR reads with MiXCR. This sample carries nearly 200,000 distinct CDR3 sequences, less than 65% of them seen once, and the ten largest clones take roughly 6.8%. Material for sequencing was peripheral blood. Receptor source: a woman in her sixties with primary liver carcinoma and hepatitis B virus infection.

Note on this clonotype: One base away lies a much larger clone, so this may be a sequencing read error. V gene TRBV6-5 combines with J gene TRBJ1-3; D gene unclear. The V gene's germline CDR1 is MNHEY and CDR2 SVGAGI. V lost 5 bases, J lost 4 bases, and 15 bases lay in between. The CDR3 runs 15 residues. CDR3 loop: CASSKDIGSGNTIYF. The CDR3 DNA follows: TGTGCCAGCAGTAAGGATATAGGGTCCGGAAACACCATATATTTT.

This clonotype was seen at least ten times. The chain employs TRBV6-5 and TRBJ2-3; D is ambiguous. The germline gives CDR1 MNHEY, CDR2 SVGAGI. V was clipped by 2 bases and J by 6 bases, with 3 bases between them. The CDR3 extends over 11 amino acids. CDR3 region: CASSYGDTQYF. In nucleotides, the CDR3 is TGTGCCAGCAGTTACGGGGATACGCAGTATTTT.

This chain uses TRBV11-3 with TRBJ2-1; D remains unclear. Germline CDR1 reads SGHNT; CDR2 reads YENEEA. Trimming removed 5 bases at V and 5 bases at J, with 13 bases between. The CDR3 is made up of 14 amino acids. The CDR3 DNA follows: TGTGCCAGCAGCCCCGGACCGAATAACAATGAGCAGTTCTTC. Its protein product is CASSPGPNNNEQFF.

This clonotype is medium-sized by share. This rearrangement joins TRBV4-2 to TRBJ2-7; perhaps TRBD2 as D (5 bases). The ends were cut back, 3 bases at V and 0 bases at J, with 12 bases in the middle. Germline V gives CDR1 LGHNA, CDR2 YNFKEQ. The CDR3 sequence is 15 residues long. The CDR3 coding sequence is TGTGCCAGCAGCCAGGGAGCCTTAAACTCCTACGAGCAGTACTTC. This codes for CASSQGALNSYEQYF.

Points on this clonotype: An end of the junction does not agree with germline; a read error may underlie this. The V gene is TRBV5-4, the J gene TRBJ1-6; D remains unclear. Germline CDR1 and CDR2: SGHNT and YYREEE (reference sequence). This CDR3 comprises 13 residues. CDR3 in amino acids: CVSSLRGDSPLHF. As DNA, the CDR3 is TGCGTCAGCAGCTTGCGGGGAGATTCACCCCTCCACTTT.

A note on this clonotype: One end of the junction varies from germline; a read error may be responsible. The chain links TRBV11-2 to TRBJ2-5; either TRBD1 or TRBD2 may supply D (5 bases each). The CDR3 consists of 17 residues. Germline lookup yields CDR1 SGHAT and CDR2 FQNNGV. The CDR3 sequence is CAGSLGLGRDHLQTQYF. Here the CDR3 DNA reads TGTGCCGGCAGCCTCGGGTTGGGCAGGGACCACCTACAGACCCAGTACTTC.

Points on this clonotype: A clone one base away is much larger, so this may be a read error. The chain uses TRBV12-3 or TRBV12-4 and TRBJ1-3; no clear D gene. Trimming shortened V by 0 bases and J by 7 bases, and 13 bases separated the two germline ends. The CDR3 sequence is 15 residues long. As DNA, the CDR3 is TGTGCCAGCAGTTTAGCGCTCGTCATCACTAACACCATATATTTT. Residues: CASSLALVITNTIYF.

As regards this clonotype: The missing conserved phenylalanine or tryptophan at the end of this CDR3 makes a read error likely. This sequence joins TRBV4-1 and TRBJ2-3; either TRBD1 or TRBD2 may fit D (6 bases each). Germline lookup yields CDR1 MGHRA and CDR2 YSYEKL. CDR3 size: 14 residues. CDR3 protein: CANSQGTGADAQYS. The CDR3 DNA reads as TGCGCCAACAGCCAAGGCACGGGGGCAGATGCGCAGTATTCT.

Details on this clonotype: A much more abundant neighbour one base away suggests this may be a read error. V and J are TRBV4-1 and TRBJ1-1; D gene ambiguous. Germline CDR1 is MGHRA and CDR2 is YSYEKL. This CDR3 has 16 amino acids. V was cut by 4 bases and J by 5 bases, with 20 bases left in between. The DNA for the CDR3 is TGCGCCAGCAGCCCAAAGACCCGCCGAGGAGGAACTGAAGCTTTCTTT. This codes for CASSPKTRRGGTEAFF.

In regard to this clonotype: The junction shows a germline mismatch at one end, possibly a read error. The CDR3 coding sequence is TGTGTCAGCAGTTTATTAGGCTTAGCGGGAAGGGATGAGCAGTTCTTC. Translating gives CVSSLLGLAGRDEQFF. The rearrangement links TRBV28 to TRBJ2-1; 8 bases agree with TRBD2. CDR3 length: 16 amino acids. Germline lookup yields CDR1 MDHEN and CDR2 SYDVKM.

This clonotype showed up many times. V gene TRBV12-3 or TRBV12-4 combines with J gene TRBJ1-2, with 8 bases that match TRBD1. The CDR3 is made up of 14 amino acids. The V segment lost 6 bases and the J segment 7 bases; nucleotides outside the gene matches: 10. The CDR3 DNA sequence: TGTGCCAGCAGCCCCCCCGACAGGGGTAGTGGCTACACCTTC. Encoded protein: CASSPPDRGSGYTF.

A note on this clonotype: It may be a read error: a sequence one base away is much more abundant. The V and J genes are TRBV6-5 and TRBJ2-4, with TRBD1 as a possible D gene (6 bases). The CDR3 extends over 20 amino acids. Looked up from germline, CDR1 is MNHEY and CDR2 is SVGAGI. Deletions cut 2 bases from V and 1 base from J, with 24 bases between. CDR3 nucleotides: TGTGCCAGCAGTTACCGTAGATCCCCCTATCAAGGGGGTGCCAAAAACATTCAGTACTTC. It codes for CASSYRRSPYQGGAKNIQYF.

As for this clonotype: A much more abundant neighbour one base away suggests this may be a read error. The V call is TRBV4-2, the J call TRBJ2-3; 8 nucleotides agree with TRBD2. CDR1 is LGHNA, CDR2 YNFKEQ, per germline. The CDR3 extends over 16 amino acids. Here the CDR3 reads CASRESAGGFPDTRYF. The CDR3 region has the DNA TGTGCCAGCAGGGAGTCGGCGGGAGGCTTCCCAGATACGCGGTATTTT.

About this clonotype: A much larger clone differs from this one at a single base, so this may be a read error. The chain carries TRBV28 and TRBJ2-5, with D perhaps being TRBD1 or TRBD2 (5 bases each). This CDR3 contains 15 residues. CDR1 is MDHEN and CDR2 is SYDVKM in the germline V gene. In nucleotides, the CDR3 is TGTGCCAGCAGTCCCCCCGTCGAGGGGCAAGAGACCCAGCACTTC. Residues: CASSPPVEGQETQHF.

The chain joins TRBV20-1 to TRBJ1-2; D gene uncertain. The germline gives CDR1 DFQATT, CDR2 SNEGSKA (reference sequence). The length of the CDR3 is 16 residues. The ends were cut back, 0 bases at V and 2 bases at J, with 16 bases in the middle. As DNA, the CDR3 is TGCAGTGCTAGAGATACACCGGGGAGGGTGAACTATGGCTACACCTTC. It specifies CSARDTPGRVNYGYTF.

This clonotype was seen a single time. V and J are TRBV6-1 and TRBJ2-1, with TRBD1 matching over 9 bases. With V trimmed by 9 bases and J by 3 bases, 12 bases remained unmatched. Germline V gene data show CDR1 as MNHNS and CDR2 as SASEGT. CDR3 length: 16 residues. CDR3 in amino acids: CASSTGTGMVYNEQFF. In DNA form, the CDR3 reads TGTGCCAGTAGTACCGGGACAGGGATGGTCTACAATGAGCAGTTCTTC.

Notes on this clonotype: Just one base apart from a much larger clone, this may be a read error. The chain uses TRBV7-8 and TRBJ2-1; either TRBD1 or TRBD2 may fit D (5 bases each). The CDR3 totals 16 residues. Germline V gives CDR1 SGHVS, CDR2 FQNEAQ. This chain's CDR3 is CASSLDGDPSYNEHFF. As DNA, the CDR3 is TGTGCCAGCAGCTTAGATGGGGACCCCTCCTACAATGAGCACTTCTTC.

On this clonotype itself: At one end, the junction sequence differs from germline, possibly due to a read error. The V and J genes are TRBV11-3 and TRBJ2-1, with a weak D call TRBD2 (6 bases). Per germline, CDR1 SGHNT and CDR2 YENEEA. This CDR3 is 12 amino acids long. The CDR3 bases are TGTGCCAGCAGTGTGGACTACAGTGAGCATTTCTTC. This codes for CASSVDYSEHFF.

With regard to this clonotype: Here the CDR3 omits its conserved ending phenylalanine or tryptophan, so a read error is the likely source. The V call is TRBV5-5, the J call TRBJ1-2; 8 bases map to TRBD1. The trim removed 0 bases at V and 4 bases at J, leaving 5 bases unmatched. CDR3 size: 15 residues. The germline gives CDR1 SGHKS, CDR2 YYEKEE (reference sequence). CDR3 coding DNA: TGTGCCAGCAGCTTGGCGCAGGGGGCGTTCTATGGCTACACCCTC. This sequence encodes CASSLAQGAFYGYTL.

Comments on this clonotype: Likely a read error: the CDR3 ends without its conserved phenylalanine or tryptophan. The chain joins TRBV5-1 to TRBJ2-4; 7 nucleotides align to TRBD2. The germline CDR1 and CDR2 sequences are SGHRS and YFSETQ. With V trimmed by 2 bases and J by 0 bases, 17 bases remained unmatched. The CDR3 extends over 20 amino acids. CDR3 nucleotides: TGCGCCAGCAGCTTAAGGCCCCCCGAAGCGGGACTTATAGCCAAAAACATTCAGTACTGC. The encoded protein is CASSLRPPEAGLIAKNIQYC.

A word on this clonotype: The junction does not match germline at one end; this may be a read error. The chain uses TRBV11-3 and TRBJ2-3, with a possible D match to TRBD2 (5 bases). The CDR3 runs 15 residues. Germline CDR1 SGHNT, CDR2 YENEEA. The CDR3 protein is CASSLVPGGTDTQFF. The CDR3 nucleotides read TGTGCTAGCAGCTTAGTGCCAGGAGGCACAGATACGCAGTTCTTT.

This clonotype has ten or more counts. V and J are TRBV4-1 and TRBJ1-2; no reliable D call. Deletions cut 2 bases from V and 2 bases from J, with 18 bases between. CDR3 size: 17 residues. Germline-derived CDR1 and CDR2 are MGHRA and YSYEKL. The CDR3 spells CASSQRTRRTNNYGYTF. The CDR3 DNA reads TGCGCCAGCAGCCAAAGGACGAGGCGCACGAACAACTATGGCTACACCTTC.

This clonotype turned up a few times. This chain joins TRBV7-9 and TRBJ2-2; D not certain. Germline CDR1 and CDR2: SEHNR and FQNEAQ (reference sequence). Trimming removed 2 bases from V and 1 base from J, with 8 bases in between. The CDR3 length is 15 residues. For the CDR3, the DNA is TGTGCCAGCAGCTTACGGGTCGGGAACACCGGGGAGCTGTTTTTT. Its translation is CASSLRVGNTGELFF.

This clonotype was recorded once. The chain uses TRBV4-2 and TRBJ2-2; D call uncertain. The V end lost 0 bases, the J end lost 3 bases, and 11 bases lay between the germline ends. The length of the CDR3 is 16 residues. Germline loops: CDR1 LGHNA, CDR2 YNFKEQ. CDR3 protein: CASSQETMRYTGELFF. CDR3 coding DNA: TGTGCCAGCAGCCAAGAAACTATGAGGTACACCGGGGAGCTGTTTTTT.

V usage is TRBV5-4 and J usage is TRBJ2-2; 11 positions match TRBD2. The CDR3 spans 16 residues. CDR1 is SGHNT, CDR2 YYREEE, per germline (reference sequence). Trimming at V came to 4 bases and at J to 4 bases, leaving 6 bases not matched to a gene. CDR3 residues: CASSQASGRSTGELFF. Here the CDR3 DNA reads TGTGCCAGCAGCCAGGCTAGCGGGAGGTCCACCGGGGAGCTGTTTTTT.

Regarding this clonotype: A clone one base away is much larger, so this may be a read error. The chain links TRBV4-2 to TRBJ1-1; D remains ambiguous. This CDR3 has 17 residues. V dropped 0 bases and J dropped 1 base, with 15 bases sitting between them. Germline loops: CDR1 LGHNA, CDR2 YNFKEQ. DNA for the CDR3: TGTGCCAGCAGCCAAGATCCTAGTACTGAGGGGAACACTGAAGCTTTCTTT. This codes for CASSQDPSTEGNTEAFF.

The V and J genes are TRBV28 and TRBJ1-2, with TRBD1 as a possible D gene (5 bases). The ends were cut back, 8 bases at V and 6 bases at J, with 13 bases in the middle. This CDR3 region has 12 residues. Per germline, CDR1 MDHEN and CDR2 SYDVKM. CDR3 nucleotide sequence: TGTGCCAGCCTTGCAGGGTACCATGGCTACACCTTC. This gives the protein CASLAGYHGYTF.